These 29 T cell receptor beta chains came from one sample sequenced in a study of T-cell reconstitution after alpha-beta-depleted transplantation in children. Unique molecular identifiers featured in how the TCRbeta library was prepared. TCRdb processed the PCR reads anew with MiXCR; each CDR3 protein has one entry. The table has fewer than 150,000 distinct CDR3 sequences, about 21% seen once. The sequencing used PBMCs, mostly from graft donor cells, collected 180 days after TCRalphabeta/CD19-depleted stem cell transplant. The receptor source for this set is a male patient between 2 and 10 years old who had a stem cell transplant for chronic granulomatous disease, so the T cells may come from the graft donor.

This clonotype was counted a few times. V and J are TRBV29-1 and TRBJ2-3, with D perhaps given as TRBD1 or TRBD2 (7 bases each). V was trimmed by 7 bases and J by 3 bases, leaving 17 bases between them. Germline CDR1 reads SQVTM; CDR2 reads ANQGSEA. CDR3 length equals 14 residues. In DNA, the CDR3 is TGCAGCGCAGTGAACAGGGGAGGGACAGATACGCAGTATTTT. This codes for CSAVNRGGTDTQYF.

Comment on this clonotype: This may arise from a read error, as a much more abundant clone is one base away. The V gene is TRBV20-1, the J gene TRBJ1-5; TRBD1 matches at 10 bases. After removal of 1 base from V and 4 bases from J, the junction contained 4 bases not matched to a gene. Germline V gene data show CDR1 as DFQATT and CDR2 as SNEGSKA (reference sequence). There are 15 residues in the CDR3. The CDR3 nucleotides are TGCAGTGCTAGAGCTTGGACAGGGGGAAATCAGCCCCAGCATTTT. Amino acid sequence: CSARAWTGGNQPQHF.

This clonotype has at least ten counts. The gene calls are TRBV6-5 and TRBJ2-1, with 9 bases matching TRBD2. The CDR3 extends over 14 amino acids. Looked up from germline, CDR1 is MNHEY and CDR2 is SVGAGI. The V and J ends lost 3 bases and 7 bases, in that order; junction bases with no gene match: 4. The CDR3 DNA reads as TGTGCCAGCAGTTATGGGACTAGCTGGAATGAGCAGTTCTTC. This gives the protein CASSYGTSWNEQFF.

This clonotype turned up a few times. The rearrangement links TRBV27 to TRBJ2-7; TRBD1 might be the D (6 bases). The germline V gene encodes CDR1 MNHEY and CDR2 SMNVEV (reference sequence). V lost 4 bases and J lost 2, with 12 bases in between. The CDR3 length is 14 residues. For the CDR3, the DNA is TGTGCCAGCAGTTCAGGGGCCCCCCCCTACGAGCAGTACTTC. Residues: CASSSGAPPYEQYF.

At least ten counts were recorded for this clonotype. This rearrangement joins TRBV12-3 or TRBV12-4 to TRBJ1-3; perhaps TRBD1 as D (6 bases). V gave up 5 bases and J gave up 0 bases, with 8 bases separating them. The CDR3 is 14 amino acids. Written as DNA, the CDR3 is TGTGCCAGCAGTCTACAGGGCTCTGGAAACACCATATATTTT. Translated: CASSLQGSGNTIYF.

The chain is built from TRBV7-2 and TRBJ2-3; 7 bases are a match to TRBD2. Per the germline V gene, CDR1 is SGHTA and CDR2 is FQGNSA. The CDR3 covers 16 residues. V dropped 1 base and J dropped 2; count of bases not matched to a gene: 6. The CDR3 loop is CASSLGTRGSTDTQYF. The CDR3 region has the DNA TGTGCCAGCAGCTTAGGGACTAGAGGTTCCACAGATACGCAGTATTTT.

This clonotype was counted many times. V gene TRBV29-1 combines with J gene TRBJ1-2, with D perhaps TRBD1 (5 bases). CDR1 and CDR2 (germline): SQVTM, ANQGSEA. V was clipped by 0 bases and J by 5 bases, with 13 bases between them. There are 14 residues in the CDR3. CDR3 nucleotide sequence: TGCAGCGTTGAAGAACCAGGGTTAGGGTATGGCTACACCTTC. Amino acid sequence: CSVEEPGLGYGYTF.

V and J are TRBV20-1 and TRBJ2-1; perhaps TRBD2 as D (6 bases). V was shortened by 0 bases and J by 7 bases, with 16 bases between the two germline ends. From germline, CDR1 is DFQATT and CDR2 SNEGSKA (reference sequence). The CDR3 runs 15 residues. The CDR3 region is CSARDPSGFLNEQFF. The CDR3 region has the DNA TGCAGTGCTAGAGATCCCAGCGGGTTCCTAAATGAGCAGTTCTTC.

The V and J genes are TRBV25-1 and TRBJ2-5, with D unresolved. The CDR3 extends over 14 amino acids. Per the germline V gene, CDR1 is MGHDK and CDR2 is SYGVNS. Deletions cut 3 bases from V and 5 bases from J, with 13 bases between. CDR3 in DNA: TGTGCCAGCAGTGATCAGGCTTTCTTGGAGACCCAGTACTTC. Translating it yields CASSDQAFLETQYF. The variable domain in full, with the rest retrieved from reference TRBV25-1 and TRBJ2-5, is EADIYQTPRYLVIGTGKKITLECSQTMGHDKMYWYQQDPGMELHLIHYSYGVNSTEKGDLSSESTVSRIRTEHFPLTLESARPSHTSQYLCASSDQAFLETQYFGPGTRLLVL.

This clonotype occurred many times. The rearrangement uses TRBV20-1 and TRBJ2-3, with 15 bases matching TRBD2. Germline CDR1 is DFQATT and CDR2 is SNEGSKA (reference sequence). V trimming: 6 bases; J trimming: 4 bases; junction bases outside the gene matches: 5. The CDR3 contains 15 residues. CDR3 region: CSARTSGRAADTQYF. The CDR3 region has the DNA TGCAGTGCCAGGACTAGCGGGAGGGCCGCAGATACGCAGTATTTT.

V and J are TRBV7-2 and TRBJ2-3; D uncertain. The CDR3 contains 12 residues. Per the germline V gene, CDR1 is SGHTA and CDR2 is FQGNSA. V dropped 5 bases and J dropped 4 bases, with 7 bases sitting between them. Here the CDR3 reads CASSPSADTQYF. The CDR3 nucleotides read TGTGCCAGCAGCCCGTCGGCAGATACGCAGTATTTT.

V usage is TRBV5-5 and J usage is TRBJ1-5; TRBD1 agrees at 7 bases. V dropped 4 bases and J dropped 10; count of bases not matched to a gene: 11. The length of the CDR3 is 14 residues. Germline values: CDR1 SGHKS, CDR2 YYEKEE (reference sequence). Here the CDR3 DNA reads TGTGCCAGCAGCGTTGGACAGGTTCGTGGTCCCCAGCATTTT. Translation gives CASSVGQVRGPQHF.

The chain carries TRBV27 and TRBJ1-1, with D uncertain. Trimming removed 5 bases from V and 4 bases from J, with 11 bases in between. Germline V gives CDR1 MNHEY, CDR2 SMNVEV (reference sequence). This CDR3 has 13 amino acids. In DNA, the CDR3 is TGTGCCAGCAGTCCTACTATCACCACTGAAGCTTTCTTT. This gives the protein CASSPTITTEAFF.

This clonotype was picked up a small number of times. This chain connects TRBV7-2 to TRBJ1-2; 9 bases fit TRBD1. Germline CDR1 is SGHTA and CDR2 is FQGNSA. The CDR3 extends over 17 amino acids. V dropped 3 bases and J dropped 8; count of bases not matched to a gene: 16. Here the CDR3 reads CASSFRPSTGGGGGYTF. DNA for the CDR3: TGTGCCAGCAGCTTTCGGCCCAGTACAGGGGGCGGTGGAGGCTACACCTTC.

This clonotype was counted at least ten times. The chain joins TRBV20-1 to TRBJ2-3, with D unresolved. V was shortened by 1 base and J by 4 bases, with 18 bases between the two germline ends. From germline, CDR1 is DFQATT and CDR2 SNEGSKA (reference sequence). The CDR3 loop spans 16 amino acids. Here the CDR3 reads CSARVWSSSSPDTQYF. The CDR3 DNA reads as TGCAGTGCTAGAGTGTGGAGCTCATCTTCCCCAGATACGCAGTATTTT.

The chain uses TRBV7-8 and TRBJ1-3; D is undetermined. The CDR3 is 12 amino acids. Germline CDR1 and CDR2: SGHVS and FQNEAQ. Between the trimmed V and J ends, which lost 5 bases and 4 bases, there was a span of 6 bases. This CDR3 reads CASSATGNTIYF. CDR3 DNA: TGTGCCAGCAGCGCTACAGGAAACACCATATATTTT.

This clonotype has a count of ten or more. The chain carries TRBV7-9 and TRBJ2-5; no clear D gene. CDR3 length equals 14 residues. Trimming removed 3 bases at V and 5 bases at J, with 13 bases between. CDR1 is SEHNR and CDR2 is FQNEAQ in the germline V gene (reference sequence). The CDR3 is CASSFDGRRETQYF. Written as DNA, the CDR3 is TGTGCCAGCAGCTTCGACGGACGGCGGGAGACCCAGTACTTC.

This clonotype occurred a few times. The CDR3 DNA reads as TGTGCCAGCAGTTATCCCAGGGCACCCTACGAGCAGTACTTC. Its protein is CASSYPRAPYEQYF. The chain combines TRBV6-5 with TRBJ2-7, with a tentative D call TRBD1 (5 bases). Germline V gives CDR1 MNHEY, CDR2 SVGAGI. The V gene lost 3 bases and the J gene lost 2 bases, with 11 bases spanning the gap. The CDR3 totals 14 residues.

The chain couples TRBV24-1 to TRBJ2-7; 8 nucleotides agree with TRBD2. The CDR3 is made up of 16 amino acids. V gave up 6 bases and J gave up 4 bases; unmatched junction bases: 13. Germline V gene lookup returns CDR1 KGHDR and CDR2 SFDVKD. DNA for the CDR3: TGTGCCACCAGTTCTCTTGTGAAGCGGGGGTGGTACGAGCAGTACTTC. Its protein is CATSSLVKRGWYEQYF.

This sequence joins TRBV12-3 or TRBV12-4 and TRBJ2-7, with D perhaps matching TRBD2 (6 bases). The CDR3 totals 15 residues. V lost 5 bases to trimming and J lost 9 bases, with 23 bases between them. The CDR3 loop reads CASSLGQGLSHGQYF. Here the CDR3 DNA reads TGTGCCAGCAGTCTAGGGCAGGGACTTTCTCACGGGCAGTACTTC.

This clonotype was counted ten times or more. The chain employs TRBV12-3 or TRBV12-4 and TRBJ1-2, with a possible D match to TRBD1 (5 bases). The V gene lost 6 bases and the J gene lost 1 base, with 18 bases spanning the gap. CDR3 length: 16 residues. The CDR3 nucleotides are TGTGCCAGCAGCTTACGGGGGTGGGCAGTTAACTATGGCTACACCTTC. Protein sequence: CASSLRGWAVNYGYTF.

This clonotype was observed a handful of times. The rearrangement uses TRBV12-3 or TRBV12-4 and TRBJ2-5, with D unclear. V was pared by 5 bases and J by 1 base, with 8 bases between. This CDR3 contains 13 residues. The CDR3: CASSPRIQETQYF. The CDR3 coding sequence is TGTGCCAGCAGTCCTAGGATCCAAGAGACCCAGTACTTC.

This clonotype was picked up many times. This chain connects TRBV7-2 to TRBJ2-3, with D unresolved. This CDR3 is 13 amino acids long. V was pared by 5 bases and J by 2 bases, with 8 bases between. Germline loops: CDR1 SGHTA, CDR2 FQGNSA. Written as DNA, the CDR3 is TGTGCCAGCAGCAAGGATTTCACAGATACGCAGTATTTT. Its protein product is CASSKDFTDTQYF. Using reference TRBV7-2 and TRBJ2-3 for the parts outside the CDR3, the full variable domain is GAGVSQSPSNKVTEKGKDVELRCDPISGHTALYWYRQSLGQGLEFLIYFQGNSAPDKSGLPSDRFSAERTGGSVSTLTIQRTQQEDSAVYLCASSKDFTDTQYFGPGTRLTVL.

The chain links TRBV5-1 to TRBJ2-3; D uncertain. This CDR3 spans 14 amino acids. The V and J ends lost 4 bases and 2 bases respectively, with 11 bases between them. Germline V gene data show CDR1 as SGHRS and CDR2 as YFSETQ. The CDR3 region is CASSLSKDTDTQYF. As DNA, the CDR3 is TGCGCCAGCAGCCTGTCTAAGGACACAGATACGCAGTATTTT.

This clonotype has at least ten counts. This chain joins TRBV12-3 or TRBV12-4 and TRBJ2-1; the D is unclear. V was shortened by 6 bases and J by 6 bases, with 18 bases between the two germline ends. CDR3 length: 15 amino acids. CDR3 residues: CASSPLGFNINEQFF. The CDR3 nucleotides are TGTGCCAGCAGCCCCTTAGGGTTCAATATCAATGAGCAGTTCTTC.

Ten or more counts support this clonotype. J is TRBJ2-1 and V is TRBV20-1; D unclear. Trimming pared 0 bases from V and 2 bases from J, leaving 20 bases between. Germline V lookup: CDR1 DFQATT, CDR2 SNEGSKA (reference sequence). CDR3 length equals 18 residues. In nucleotides, the CDR3 is TGCAGTGCTAGAGAAAAGGATATGTTGCGGTCGCCCTACAATGAGCAGTTCTTC. It yields the protein CSAREKDMLRSPYNEQFF.

This clonotype was detected ten times or more. This chain links TRBV29-1 with TRBJ2-3; 10 bases are shared with TRBD1. CDR1 SQVTM and CDR2 ANQGSEA come from the germline V gene. The V and J ends lost 4 bases and 2 bases, in that order; junction bases with no gene match: 3. CDR3 size: 14 residues. The CDR3: CSVGGTGVTDTQYF. The CDR3 DNA follows: TGCAGCGTTGGAGGGACAGGGGTCACAGATACGCAGTATTTT.

This clonotype was counted many times. The chain combines TRBV7-8 with TRBJ1-3, with TRBD1 as a possible D gene (5 bases). CDR3 length equals 17 residues. V lost 0 bases to trimming and J lost 4 bases, with 16 bases between them. Germline V gene lookup returns CDR1 SGHVS and CDR2 FQNEAQ. The CDR3 DNA sequence: TGTGCCAGCAGCTTAGCGTTAAGGGACGCTTCGGGAAACACCATATATTTT. It translates to CASSLALRDASGNTIYF.

This clonotype was picked up many times. The V gene is TRBV12-3 or TRBV12-4, the J gene TRBJ1-1; D might be TRBD1 (6 bases). V lost 6 bases, J lost 2 bases, and 10 bases lay in between. The CDR3 totals 13 residues. CDR3 in amino acids: CASSDRPNTEAFF. CDR3 DNA sequence: TGTGCCAGCAGCGACAGGCCAAACACTGAAGCTTTCTTT.